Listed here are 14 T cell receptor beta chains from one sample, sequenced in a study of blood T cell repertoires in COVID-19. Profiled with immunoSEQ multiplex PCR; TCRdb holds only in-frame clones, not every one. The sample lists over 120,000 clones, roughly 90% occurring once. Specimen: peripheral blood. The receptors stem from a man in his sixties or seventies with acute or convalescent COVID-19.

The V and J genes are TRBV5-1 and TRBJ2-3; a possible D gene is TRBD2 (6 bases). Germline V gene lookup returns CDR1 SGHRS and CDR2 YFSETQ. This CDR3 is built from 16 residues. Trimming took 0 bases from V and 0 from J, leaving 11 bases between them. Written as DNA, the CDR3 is TGCGCCAGCAGCTTGGTAACGGGAGTAAGCACAGATACGCAGTATTTT. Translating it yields CASSLVTGVSTDTQYF.

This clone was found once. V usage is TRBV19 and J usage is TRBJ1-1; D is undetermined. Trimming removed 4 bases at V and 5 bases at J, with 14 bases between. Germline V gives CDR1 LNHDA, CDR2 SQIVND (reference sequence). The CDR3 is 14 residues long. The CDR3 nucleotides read TGTGCCAGTAGTAGGCCCGGGATGGGGACTGAAGCTTTCTTT. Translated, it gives CASSRPGMGTEAFF.

CDR3 sequence (DNA): TGTGCCAGCAGACTGATGGGGGCAGAGAACTATGGCTACACCTTC. Amino acids: CASRLMGAENYGYTF. V gene TRBV3-1 (or the pseudogene TRBV3-2) combines with J gene TRBJ1-2; weak D call: TRBD1 (6 bases). This CDR3 has 15 residues. Germline lookup yields CDR1 LGHDT and CDR2 YNNKEL (reference sequence). V was cut by 6 bases and J by 2 bases, with 16 bases left in between.

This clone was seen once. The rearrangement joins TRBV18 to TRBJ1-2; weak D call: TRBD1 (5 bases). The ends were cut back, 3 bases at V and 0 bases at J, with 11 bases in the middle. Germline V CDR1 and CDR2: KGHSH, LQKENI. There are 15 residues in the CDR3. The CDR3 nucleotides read TGTGCCAGCTCACCCGACGTAGGGGCTAACTATGGCTACACCTTC. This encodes CASSPDVGANYGYTF.

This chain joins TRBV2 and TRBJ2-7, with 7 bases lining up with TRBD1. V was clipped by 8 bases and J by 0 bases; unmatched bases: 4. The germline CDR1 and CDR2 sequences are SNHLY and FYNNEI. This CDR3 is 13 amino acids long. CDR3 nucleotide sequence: TGTGCCAGCCGGGACAGACACTCCTACGAGCAGTACTTC. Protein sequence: CASRDRHSYEQYF.

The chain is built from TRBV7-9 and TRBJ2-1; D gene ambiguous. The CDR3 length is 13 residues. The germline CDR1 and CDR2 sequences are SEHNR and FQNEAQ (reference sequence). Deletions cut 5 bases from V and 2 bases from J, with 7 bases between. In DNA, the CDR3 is TGTGCCAGCAGCACAACGACCTACAATGAGCAGTTCTTC. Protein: CASSTTTYNEQFF.

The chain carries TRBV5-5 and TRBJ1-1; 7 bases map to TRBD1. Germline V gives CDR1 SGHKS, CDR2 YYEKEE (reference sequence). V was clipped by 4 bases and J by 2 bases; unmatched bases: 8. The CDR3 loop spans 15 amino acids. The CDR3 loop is CASSGQGGYNTEAFF. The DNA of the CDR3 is TGTGCCAGCAGCGGGCAGGGGGGCTATAACACTGAAGCTTTCTTT.

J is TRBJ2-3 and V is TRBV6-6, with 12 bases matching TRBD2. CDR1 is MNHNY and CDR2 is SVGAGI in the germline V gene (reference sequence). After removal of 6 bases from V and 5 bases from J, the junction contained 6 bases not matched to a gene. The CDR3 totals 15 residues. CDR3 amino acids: CASRASGGVRDTQYF. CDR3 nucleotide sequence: TGTGCCAGCAGGGCTAGCGGGGGGGTGCGAGATACGCAGTATTTT.

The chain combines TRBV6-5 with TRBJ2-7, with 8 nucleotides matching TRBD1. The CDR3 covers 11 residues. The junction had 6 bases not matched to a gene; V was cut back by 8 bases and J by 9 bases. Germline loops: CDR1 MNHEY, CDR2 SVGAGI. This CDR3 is CASAGGGGQYF. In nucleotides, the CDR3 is TGTGCCAGCGCAGGGGGCGGAGGGCAGTACTTC.

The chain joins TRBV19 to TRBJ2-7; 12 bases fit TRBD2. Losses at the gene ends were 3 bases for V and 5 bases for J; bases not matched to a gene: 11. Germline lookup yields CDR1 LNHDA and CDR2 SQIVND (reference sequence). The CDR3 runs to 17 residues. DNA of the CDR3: TGTGCCAGTAGTATGGACGGACTAGCGGGGAGAGCAGACGAGCAGTACTTC. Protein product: CASSMDGLAGRADEQYF.

The CDR3 protein is CASSLRPSGRHEQYF. As DNA, the CDR3 is TGTGCCAGCAGCTTACGTCCTAGCGGGAGACACGAGCAGTACTTC. The J gene is TRBJ2-7, the V gene TRBV7-2; 10 bases fit TRBD2. The length of the CDR3 is 15 residues. The germline V gene encodes CDR1 SGHTA and CDR2 FQGNSA. V shed 2 bases and J 5 bases; nucleotides not matched to a gene: 6.

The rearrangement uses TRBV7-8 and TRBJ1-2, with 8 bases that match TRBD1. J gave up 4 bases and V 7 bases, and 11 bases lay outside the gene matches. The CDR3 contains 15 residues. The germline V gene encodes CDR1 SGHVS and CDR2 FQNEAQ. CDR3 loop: CASTPMGQDVYGYTF. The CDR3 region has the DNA TGTGCCAGCACCCCGATGGGACAGGACGTCTATGGCTACACCTTC.

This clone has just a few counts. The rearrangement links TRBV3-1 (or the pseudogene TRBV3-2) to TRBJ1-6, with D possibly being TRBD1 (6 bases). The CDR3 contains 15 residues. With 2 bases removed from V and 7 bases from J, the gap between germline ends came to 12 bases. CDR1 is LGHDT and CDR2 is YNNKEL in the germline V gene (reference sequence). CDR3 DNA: TGTGCCAGCAGCCAATGGGGGCAGGGGAATTCACCCCTCCACTTT. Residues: CASSQWGQGNSPLHF.

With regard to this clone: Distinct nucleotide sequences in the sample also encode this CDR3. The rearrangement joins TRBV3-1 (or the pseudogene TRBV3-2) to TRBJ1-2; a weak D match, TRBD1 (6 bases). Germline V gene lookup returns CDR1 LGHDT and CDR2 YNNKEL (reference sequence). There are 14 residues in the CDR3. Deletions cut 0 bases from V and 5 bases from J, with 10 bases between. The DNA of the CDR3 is TGTGCCAGCAGCCAAGAGGACAGAGGTTATGGCTACACCTTC. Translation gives CASSQEDRGYGYTF.